These T cell receptor beta chains were read from a single sample in a study of read filtering for tumor transcriptome and immune sequencing. TCRdb used MiXCR to reprocess the reads, holding one entry per CDR3 protein. The table includes around 41,000 distinct CDR3 sequences, around 11% detected once. Sequencing input: a population of CD138-negative cells sorted from bone marrow. These receptors were taken from a donor aged 40 or older with multiple myeloma. Both conserved end residues are part of each CDR3. Fields, in order: D gene, V gene, J gene, clone size, CDR3 DNA, CDR3 protein. A D gene is named only where the DNA matches it firmly. Rows give clone size only sometimes, using once, few, many, or a class for an expanded clone.

d_gene: .; v_gene: TRBV2; j_gene: TRBJ1-1; abundance: many; CDR3nt: TGTGCCAGCAGGGTTCGGGCAGGGAACACTGAAGCTTTCTTT; CDR3aa: CASRVRAGNTEAFF
d_gene: .; v_gene: TRBV27; j_gene: TRBJ2-5; abundance: many; CDR3nt: TGTGCCAGCACCCCCACGGGGAGGCAAGAGACCCAGTACTTC; CDR3aa: CASTPTGRQETQYF
d_gene: .; v_gene: TRBV20-1; j_gene: TRBJ2-3; abundance: many; CDR3nt: TGCAGTGCTAGTCGGGAAGATACGCAGTATTTT; CDR3aa: CSASREDTQYF
d_gene: .; v_gene: TRBV18; j_gene: TRBJ1-3; abundance: few; CDR3nt: TGTGCCAGCTCACCACCTACCATCTCTGGAAACACCATATATTTT; CDR3aa: CASSPPTISGNTIYF
d_gene: .; v_gene: TRBV5-1; j_gene: TRBJ1-6; abundance: few; CDR3nt: TGCGCCAGCAGCTTGGGGGACCCGACCCATTCACCCCTCCACTTT; CDR3aa: CASSLGDPTHSPLHF
d_gene: .; v_gene: TRBV7-9; j_gene: TRBJ2-3; abundance: many; CDR3nt: TGTGCCAGCAGCCCCCGCGGTGGCGGGGAAAGCATAGATACGCAGTATTTT; CDR3aa: CASSPRGGGESIDTQYF
d_gene: .; v_gene: TRBV11-2; j_gene: TRBJ1-1; abundance: many; CDR3nt: TGTGCCAGCAGCTTAGATTGGACGAACACTGAAGCTTTCTTT; CDR3aa: CASSLDWTNTEAFF
d_gene: .; v_gene: TRBV14; j_gene: TRBJ2-7; abundance: many; CDR3nt: TGTGCCAGCAGTCTAGGGGTCGAGCAGTACTTC; CDR3aa: CASSLGVEQYF
d_gene: TRBD2; v_gene: TRBV5-1; j_gene: TRBJ2-5; abundance: few; CDR3nt: TGCGCCAGCACCGGGGGGAATAGTGATTCGTACCAAGAGACCCAGTACTTC; CDR3aa: CASTGGNSDSYQETQYF
d_gene: .; v_gene: TRBV11-1; j_gene: TRBJ2-5; abundance: many; CDR3nt: TGTGCCAGCAGCTTAGTCCTCACGCGGGAGACCCAGTACTTC; CDR3aa: CASSLVLTRETQYF
d_gene: .; v_gene: TRBV19; j_gene: TRBJ1-2; abundance: many; CDR3nt: TGTGCCAGTAGTATCCTGGCGACAGTTTATGGCTACACCTTC; CDR3aa: CASSILATVYGYTF
d_gene: TRBD1; v_gene: TRBV6-5; j_gene: TRBJ1-5; abundance: .; CDR3nt: TGTGCCAGCTGTCCAGGGACAGGGAATCAGCCCCAGCATTTT; CDR3aa: CASCPGTGNQPQHF
d_gene: .; v_gene: TRBV20-1; j_gene: TRBJ1-1; abundance: many; CDR3nt: TGCAGTGCCCCCGAATATGCGAACACTGAAGCTTTCTTT; CDR3aa: CSAPEYANTEAFF
d_gene: TRBD1; v_gene: TRBV29-1; j_gene: TRBJ1-5; abundance: medium-sized; CDR3nt: TGCAGCGTTGGGGACAGGGGGACCAATCAGCCCCAGCATTTT; CDR3aa: CSVGDRGTNQPQHF
d_gene: .; v_gene: TRBV2; j_gene: TRBJ2-2; abundance: many; CDR3nt: TGTGCCAGCACCACAGAAGGCGGGGAGCTGTTTTTT; CDR3aa: CASTTEGGELFF
d_gene: .; v_gene: TRBV15; j_gene: TRBJ2-3; abundance: many; CDR3nt: TGTGCCACCAGCAGAGATTCGAGCAGGGCGACAGATACGCAGTATTTT; CDR3aa: CATSRDSSRATDTQYF
d_gene: .; v_gene: TRBV2; j_gene: TRBJ2-1; abundance: many; CDR3nt: TGTGCCAGCAGTGACCTGGCGATGAGTAGGAATGAGCAGTTCTTC; CDR3aa: CASSDLAMSRNEQFF
d_gene: .; v_gene: TRBV21-1; j_gene: TRBJ2-3; abundance: many; CDR3nt: TGTGCCAGCAGCAAGCGGCATCATGACATAGATACGCAGTATTTT; CDR3aa: CASSKRHHDIDTQYF
d_gene: .; v_gene: TRBV28; j_gene: TRBJ2-5; abundance: many; CDR3nt: TGTGCCAGCAGTTCAGGACAGACCCAAGAGACCCAGTACTTC; CDR3aa: CASSSGQTQETQYF
d_gene: TRBD2; v_gene: TRBV6-2/TRBV6-3; j_gene: TRBJ2-5; abundance: many; CDR3nt: TGTGCCAGCAGTTACGGGACCGGGACTAGCATCGAGACCCAGTACTTC; CDR3aa: CASSYGTGTSIETQYF
d_gene: .; v_gene: TRBV9; j_gene: TRBJ1-1; abundance: many; CDR3nt: TGTGCCAGCAGCGTAGGGACACCACCGAACACTGAAGCTTTCTTT; CDR3aa: CASSVGTPPNTEAFF
d_gene: .; v_gene: TRBV20-1; j_gene: TRBJ2-3; abundance: many; CDR3nt: TGCAGTGCTAGAGGCGGTGTTGGCACAGATACGCAGTATTTT; CDR3aa: CSARGGVGTDTQYF
d_gene: .; v_gene: TRBV20-1; j_gene: TRBJ2-7; abundance: many; CDR3nt: TGCAGTGCTACTACTTCCGAGCAGTACTTC; CDR3aa: CSATTSEQYF
d_gene: .; v_gene: TRBV5-4; j_gene: TRBJ2-3; abundance: few; CDR3nt: TGTGCCAGCAGCTCCACAGGTATACGGGATACGCAGTATTTT; CDR3aa: CASSSTGIRDTQYF
d_gene: .; v_gene: TRBV5-1; j_gene: TRBJ2-3; abundance: many; CDR3nt: TGCGCCAGCAGCTTGGCCCCAGGGCAGACAGATACGCAGTATTTT; CDR3aa: CASSLAPGQTDTQYF
d_gene: .; v_gene: TRBV18; j_gene: TRBJ2-5; abundance: .; CDR3nt: TGTGCCAGCTCACCTTCTTCTGAGACCCAGTACTTC; CDR3aa: CASSPSSETQYF
d_gene: TRBD2; v_gene: TRBV5-1; j_gene: TRBJ2-1; abundance: few; CDR3nt: TGCGCCAGCAGCGTAACTAGCGGGGGGGCCTCTGAGCAGTTCTTC; CDR3aa: CASSVTSGGASEQFF
d_gene: .; v_gene: TRBV11-2; j_gene: TRBJ1-2; abundance: many; CDR3nt: TGTGCCAGCAGCGGAATGGACCCCTATGGCTACACCTTC; CDR3aa: CASSGMDPYGYTF
d_gene: .; v_gene: TRBV29-1; j_gene: TRBJ2-7; abundance: many; CDR3nt: TGCAGCGTTGTGGGGGGGGCCCCCTACGAGCAGTACTTC; CDR3aa: CSVVGGAPYEQYF
d_gene: .; v_gene: TRBV18; j_gene: TRBJ2-5; abundance: many; CDR3nt: TGTGCCAGCTCACCAGGAGGCAAGACCCAGTACTTC; CDR3aa: CASSPGGKTQYF
d_gene: .; v_gene: TRBV29-1; j_gene: TRBJ1-5; abundance: many; CDR3nt: TGCAGCGTTGCCAACAGGGTGGAGCAGCCCCAGCATTTT; CDR3aa: CSVANRVEQPQHF
d_gene: .; v_gene: TRBV19; j_gene: TRBJ1-4; abundance: many; CDR3nt: TGTGCCAGTAGTTCCGGGGCCGGGACCGGAGAAAAACTGTTTTTT; CDR3aa: CASSSGAGTGEKLFF
d_gene: .; v_gene: TRBV11-2; j_gene: TRBJ2-2; abundance: many; CDR3nt: TGTGCCAGCAGAACCGGACAGTACACCGGGGAGCTGTTTTTT; CDR3aa: CASRTGQYTGELFF
d_gene: .; v_gene: TRBV11-2; j_gene: TRBJ2-3; abundance: many; CDR3nt: TGTGCCAGCAGCTTAGGGACAGTGATCACAGATACGCAGTATTTT; CDR3aa: CASSLGTVITDTQYF
d_gene: TRBD2; v_gene: TRBV5-4; j_gene: TRBJ2-1; abundance: many; CDR3nt: TGTGCCAGCAGCTTGGGGACTAGCGATTGGGCGGAGCAGTTCTTC; CDR3aa: CASSLGTSDWAEQFF
d_gene: TRBD2; v_gene: TRBV14; j_gene: TRBJ2-1; abundance: many; CDR3nt: TGTGCCAGCAGCCAAATAGCGGGGGTGGGGAATGAGCAGTTCTTC; CDR3aa: CASSQIAGVGNEQFF
d_gene: TRBD1; v_gene: TRBV27; j_gene: TRBJ2-7; abundance: .; CDR3nt: TGTGCCAGCAGCTTATTGGCAGGGGGTTACGGGCAGTACTTC; CDR3aa: CASSLLAGGYGQYF
d_gene: .; v_gene: TRBV4-1; j_gene: TRBJ1-2; abundance: many; CDR3nt: TGCGCCAGCAGCCAAGATTCAGGGAGGTATGGCTACACCTTC; CDR3aa: CASSQDSGRYGYTF
d_gene: TRBD1; v_gene: TRBV4-1; j_gene: TRBJ2-7; abundance: many; CDR3nt: TGCGCCAGCAGCCACCTTCCGGGACAGGCCTACGAGCAGTACTTC; CDR3aa: CASSHLPGQAYEQYF
d_gene: TRBD1; v_gene: TRBV20-1; j_gene: TRBJ2-5; abundance: .; CDR3nt: TGCAGTGCCAGGGACAGGGTAAATACCCAGTACTTC; CDR3aa: CSARDRVNTQYF
d_gene: .; v_gene: TRBV7-9; j_gene: TRBJ1-5; abundance: many; CDR3nt: TGTGCCAGCAGCTTAGACGGAAGTCAGCCCCAGCATTTT; CDR3aa: CASSLDGSQPQHF
d_gene: .; v_gene: TRBV20-1; j_gene: TRBJ2-7; abundance: many; CDR3nt: TGCAGTGCTAGAGGCGGTCCGGGAAGCTCCTACGAGCAGTACTTC; CDR3aa: CSARGGPGSSYEQYF
d_gene: .; v_gene: TRBV7-2; j_gene: TRBJ2-6; abundance: many; CDR3nt: TGTGCCAGCAGCTTAATGGTACAGGGACTGACTTTC; CDR3aa: CASSLMVQGLTF
d_gene: .; v_gene: TRBV23-1; j_gene: TRBJ2-6; abundance: .; CDR3nt: TGCGCCAGCAGTCAAGAAACAATCTCTGGGGCCAACGTCCTGACTTTC; CDR3aa: CASSQETISGANVLTF
d_gene: .; v_gene: TRBV29-1; j_gene: TRBJ2-3; abundance: .; CDR3nt: TGCAGCGTTGAAACGTCTCCCGATACGCAGTATTTT; CDR3aa: CSVETSPDTQYF
d_gene: TRBD1; v_gene: TRBV5-4; j_gene: TRBJ2-5; abundance: many; CDR3nt: TGTGCCAGCAGCCGGGACAGTCAAGAGACCCAGTACTTC; CDR3aa: CASSRDSQETQYF
d_gene: .; v_gene: TRBV3-1; j_gene: TRBJ1-5; abundance: many; CDR3nt: TGTGCCAGCAGCCAACGAGCCAGGGAGCCCCAGCATTTT; CDR3aa: CASSQRAREPQHF
d_gene: .; v_gene: TRBV20-1; j_gene: TRBJ1-2; abundance: few; CDR3nt: TGCAGTGCCCCCCTCAGCCTCAACTATGGCTACACCTTC; CDR3aa: CSAPLSLNYGYTF
d_gene: .; v_gene: TRBV18; j_gene: TRBJ2-1; abundance: many; CDR3nt: TGTGCCAGCTCATCCCAGGGTCCTGAGCAGTTCTTC; CDR3aa: CASSSQGPEQFF
d_gene: TRBD1; v_gene: TRBV6-5; j_gene: TRBJ2-2; abundance: many; CDR3nt: TGTGCCAGCAGAAGGGACAGGGGTAACACCGGGGAGCTGTTTTTT; CDR3aa: CASRRDRGNTGELFF
d_gene: TRBD1; v_gene: TRBV10-3; j_gene: TRBJ2-6; abundance: many; CDR3nt: TGTGCCATCAGTCGGGACAGGGAGGCTGGGGCCAACGTCCTGACTTTC; CDR3aa: CAISRDREAGANVLTF
d_gene: TRBD2; v_gene: TRBV24-1; j_gene: TRBJ2-1; abundance: many; CDR3nt: TGTGCCACCAGTGATTGGGGGACTAGCGGGGGGGCCAATGAGCAGTTCTTC; CDR3aa: CATSDWGTSGGANEQFF
d_gene: .; v_gene: TRBV25-1; j_gene: TRBJ1-1; abundance: many; CDR3nt: TGTGCCAGCAGGCCTAACGGGGTCGCTGAAGCTTTCTTT; CDR3aa: CASRPNGVAEAFF
d_gene: TRBD2; v_gene: TRBV29-1; j_gene: TRBJ2-3; abundance: few; CDR3nt: TGCAGCGTTGAAAGGCTTAAGGGACTAGCGGCTAGCACAGATACGCAGTATTTT; CDR3aa: CSVERLKGLAASTDTQYF
d_gene: .; v_gene: TRBV28; j_gene: TRBJ1-5; abundance: many; CDR3nt: TGTGCCAGCAGTTTCGTGGGGGGCCCTCAGCCCCAGCATTTT; CDR3aa: CASSFVGGPQPQHF
d_gene: .; v_gene: TRBV3-1; j_gene: TRBJ2-1; abundance: many; CDR3nt: TGTGCCAGCAGCCAAGATGCCGCATACGCGCAGTTCTTC; CDR3aa: CASSQDAAYAQFF
d_gene: .; v_gene: TRBV29-1; j_gene: TRBJ1-2; abundance: .; CDR3nt: TGCAGCGTTGAAGGGTCCAGGGTCTATGGCTACACCTTC; CDR3aa: CSVEGSRVYGYTF